Described below is a single TCR beta chain sequence and its context. No antigen is known for it. This entry comes from a study of shared clonotypes between healthy human individuals. Overall study context: Three plates were used per donor for CD4 naive, three for CD4 memory, two for CD8 naive and one for CD8 memory. General study findings and limits: What naive subsets generally showed was a larger estimated richness than memory subsets showed.

Memory CD4+ cells were the fraction left after CD45RA+ naive selection. Germline values: CDR1 LNHDA, CDR2 SQIVND (reference sequence). Deletions cut 8 bases from V and 2 bases from J, with 19 bases between. This CDR3 has 17 residues. Sequencing was at deep level. Clones were read by immunoSEQ multiplex PCR, and TCRdb kept only the in-frame ones, dropping some. The sample lists more than 2,000,000 clones; more than 80% were seen once. The sequence derives from a man between 18 and 29 years old in good health. The sequencing sample was made of naive CD4+ T cells sorted from blood. Subset denoted: CD45RA+ positively selected. This sequence joins TRBV19 and TRBJ2-6; D unresolved. CDR3 bases: TGTGCCAGTCTTCTGCCCGGGCCCGCCGCTGGGGCCAACGTCCTGACTTTC. It encodes CASLLPGPAAGANVLTF.